The next 30 T cell receptor beta chains were all read from a single sample in a study of regulatory T cells in long-lasting Graves disease. Time point defined: persistent/refractory GD, antithyroid drugs over 5 years with positive TRAb. PBMCs provided the RNA from which the TCR library was made. Sequencing libraries for TCR beta were prepared with iRepertoire HTBI primers and Arm-PCR of CDR3 regions. In TCRdb, the multiplex PCR reads were re-called with MiXCR into one record per CDR3 protein. The top ten clones hold approximately 14% of a sample with roughly 430,000 distinct CDR3 sequences, roughly a fifth of them seen once. Sample: peripheral blood mononuclear cells (PBMCs), taken when the disease was refractory, from a patient treated with antithyroid drugs. These receptors were obtained from a female donor with Graves disease.

The genes are TRBV20-1 and TRBJ2-3; possibly TRBD2 for D (6 bases). Trimming shortened V by 0 bases and J by 3 bases, and 19 bases separated the two germline ends. Germline CDR1 and CDR2: DFQATT and SNEGSKA (reference sequence). CDR3 length: 17 amino acids. CDR3 region: CSARDRELNRGTDTQYF. The CDR3 DNA sequence: TGCAGTGCTAGAGATCGGGAGCTCAATCGGGGGACAGATACGCAGTATTTT.

The CDR3 here is CASRVTGFPDHGYTF. CDR3 sequence (DNA): TGTGCCAGTAGGGTCACAGGATTTCCGGACCATGGCTACACCTTC. The J gene is TRBJ1-2, the V gene TRBV19; D is possibly TRBD1 (5 bases). The V gene lost 6 bases and the J gene lost 6 bases, with 20 bases spanning the gap. The CDR3 has 15 amino acids. Germline lookup yields CDR1 LNHDA and CDR2 SQIVND (reference sequence).

This chain uses TRBV20-1 with TRBJ1-1; no firm D call. Trimming took 8 bases from V and 9 from J, leaving 13 bases between them. This CDR3 is built from 10 residues. Per germline, CDR1 DFQATT and CDR2 SNEGSKA (reference sequence). The CDR3 sequence: CSSSSRQAFF. The CDR3 coding sequence is TGCAGTTCGTCGTCGCGACAAGCTTTCTTT.

Many counts were recorded for this clonotype. The chain carries TRBV14 and TRBJ2-5; no reliable D call. Germline CDR1 is SGHDN and CDR2 is FVKESK. V was pared by 1 base and J by 4 bases, with 10 bases between. The CDR3 runs 14 residues. DNA of the CDR3: TGTGCCAGCAGCCAAGCGGGCCGGAGAGAGACCCAGTACTTC. It yields the protein CASSQAGRRETQYF.

This clonotype was found many times. V usage is TRBV28 and J usage is TRBJ1-6; D call uncertain. Germline V gene data show CDR1 as MDHEN and CDR2 as SYDVKM. V lost 6 bases to trimming and J lost 14 bases, with 11 bases between them. This CDR3 is built from 11 residues. The chain's CDR3 is CASSRERSLHF. The CDR3 DNA is TGTGCCAGCAGCCGCGAGAGGTCCCTCCACTTT.

This clonotype has ten or more counts. This chain joins TRBV28 and TRBJ2-2; TRBD2 matches 8 bases. The CDR3 loop spans 18 amino acids. V was clipped by 5 bases and J by 0 bases; unmatched bases: 11. Germline CDR1 reads MDHEN; CDR2 reads SYDVKM. Here the CDR3 reads CASSPMWRREANTGELFF. CDR3 DNA sequence: TGTGCCAGCAGTCCCATGTGGCGGCGGGAGGCGAACACCGGGGAGCTGTTTTTT.

Points on this clonotype: It may be a read error: a sequence one base away is much more abundant. CDR3 sequence (DNA): TGTGCCAGCAGTTCCCCAGACGGTTCCTACGAGCAGTACTTC. Protein: CASSSPDGSYEQYF. J is TRBJ2-7 and V is TRBV28; no definite D call. The CDR3 loop spans 14 amino acids. Trimming left V 4 bases short and J 1 base short, with 11 bases between. CDR1 and CDR2 from the germline V gene are MDHEN and SYDVKM. The whole variable domain, filled in from reference TRBV28 and TRBJ2-7, reads DVKVTQSSRYLVKRTGEKVFLECVQDMDHENMFWYRQDPGLGLRLIYFSYDVKMKEKGDIPEGYSVSREKKERFSLILESASTNQTSMYLCASSSPDGSYEQYFGPGTRLTVT.

This clonotype was detected a few times. This sequence joins TRBV7-9 and TRBJ2-7; perhaps TRBD2 as D (5 bases). Germline V gene data show CDR1 as SEHNR and CDR2 as FQNEAQ (reference sequence). Deletions cut 2 bases from V and 6 bases from J, with 20 bases between. The CDR3 runs to 16 residues. CDR3 coding DNA: TGTGCCAGCAGCTTAATTCCCCCCTATGGAGCGGTCGAGCAGTACTTC. Its protein is CASSLIPPYGAVEQYF.

This clonotype was recorded many times. The V call is TRBV28, the J call TRBJ2-1, with 11 bases fitting TRBD2. V lost 7 bases to trimming and J lost 4 bases; unmatched junction nucleotides: 12. The CDR3 contains 17 residues. Germline V gene sequence: CDR1 MDHEN, CDR2 SYDVKM. In DNA form, the CDR3 reads TGTGCCAGCAACTCAATTATTCGGACTAGCGGGTACAATGAGCAGTTCTTC. This sequence encodes CASNSIIRTSGYNEQFF.

This clonotype was observed at least ten times. The V and J genes are TRBV3-1 and TRBJ2-7; 9 positions agree with TRBD2. Germline V gene lookup returns CDR1 LGHDT and CDR2 YNNKEL (reference sequence). The J segment lost 6 bases and the V segment lost 3 bases, leaving 9 bases of the junction unmatched. The length of the CDR3 is 15 residues. The CDR3 here is CASSQAGREGREQYF. CDR3 nucleotide sequence: TGTGCCAGCAGCCAGGCTGGGCGGGAGGGCCGCGAGCAGTACTTC.

This clonotype was observed many times. The V and J genes are TRBV7-9 and TRBJ1-1; tentatively, D is TRBD1 (5 bases). Germline V gene sequence: CDR1 SEHNR, CDR2 FQNEAQ (reference sequence). The CDR3 loop spans 16 amino acids. Between the trimmed V and J ends, which lost 5 bases and 1 base, there was a span of 17 bases. CDR3 DNA sequence: TGTGCCAGCAGCCCTACCCCGGGGGACGGGAACACTGAAGCTTTCTTT. Protein sequence: CASSPTPGDGNTEAFF.

In the case of this clonotype: A clone one base away is much larger, so this may be a read error. The V and J genes are TRBV27 and TRBJ1-5; D is undetermined. V lost 5 bases and J 2 bases, leaving 22 bases between the germline ends. CDR1 MNHEY and CDR2 SMNVEV come from the germline V gene (reference sequence). CDR3 length: 18 amino acids. CDR3 protein: CASSPYDGEVFGNQPQHF. The DNA of the CDR3 is TGTGCCAGCAGTCCGTACGACGGGGAGGTCTTTGGCAATCAGCCCCAGCATTTT.

This clonotype was seen repeatedly, ten times or more. DNA for the CDR3: TGTGCCAGCAACCATTTCGGGACAGGGTTAAATCAGCCCCAGCATTTT. This gives the protein CASNHFGTGLNQPQHF. V gene TRBV28 combines with J gene TRBJ1-5; 9 positions match TRBD1. V gave up 7 bases and J gave up 4 bases; unmatched junction bases: 11. CDR3 length: 16 residues. The germline V gene has CDR1 MDHEN and CDR2 SYDVKM.

Many counts were recorded for this clonotype. V usage is TRBV28 and J usage is TRBJ2-7; no reliable D call. The V gene's germline CDR1 is MDHEN and CDR2 SYDVKM. Trimming took off 6 bases at V and 0 bases at J, with 18 bases between the two ends. The CDR3 covers 16 residues. The CDR3 region is CASSPPPPQSSYEQYF. The CDR3 bases are TGTGCCAGCAGCCCCCCGCCCCCCCAGAGCTCCTACGAGCAGTACTTC.

This clonotype was seen more than once but under ten times. The CDR3 sequence: CAHGAFGTSFYEQYF. In DNA form, the CDR3 reads TGTGCCCATGGGGCTTTCGGGACTAGCTTCTACGAGCAGTACTTC. The chain employs TRBV19 and TRBJ2-7, with 9 bases fitting TRBD2. V gave up 11 bases and J gave up 3 bases; unmatched junction bases: 14. Per the germline V gene, CDR1 is LNHDA and CDR2 is SQIVND (reference sequence). CDR3 length equals 15 residues.

This clonotype was observed a few times. The chain carries TRBV13 and TRBJ2-7; TRBD2 matches 12 bases. V was pared by 2 bases and J by 7 bases, with 6 bases of the junction left unmatched. From germline, CDR1 is PRHDT and CDR2 FYEKMQ (reference sequence). This CDR3 is 15 amino acids long. CDR3 DNA sequence: TGTGCCAGCAGCTTACGACTAGCGGGAGTAGGAGAGCAGTACTTC. Translation: CASSLRLAGVGEQYF.

This clonotype has at least ten counts. The rearrangement joins TRBV11-2 to TRBJ1-2; no clear D gene. V was cut by 6 bases and J by 2 bases, with 16 bases left in between. Looked up from germline, CDR1 is SGHAT and CDR2 is FQNNGV. The CDR3 consists of 15 residues. CDR3 loop: CASSHFRSRNYGYTF. CDR3 bases: TGTGCCAGCAGTCATTTCAGGTCTAGGAACTATGGCTACACCTTC.

This clonotype was counted at least ten times. This sequence joins TRBV6-2 or TRBV6-3 and TRBJ2-7; 10 nucleotides align to TRBD2. Germline CDR1 reads MNHEY; CDR2 reads SVGEGT. CDR3 length: 18 amino acids. The ends lost 5 bases at V and 2 bases at J; junction bases unmatched: 15. The CDR3 loop is CASSNYRGPAGGPYEQYF. The DNA for the CDR3 is TGTGCCAGCAGTAACTACAGGGGACCAGCGGGAGGGCCCTACGAGCAGTACTTC.

This clonotype was recorded many times. This chain links TRBV28 with TRBJ2-7; D may be TRBD1 (6 bases). V was shortened by 5 bases and J by 1 base, with 12 bases between the two germline ends. Germline-derived CDR1 and CDR2 are MDHEN and SYDVKM. This CDR3 has 14 residues. This CDR3 is CASSTDSLSYEQYF. DNA for the CDR3: TGTGCCAGCAGTACGGACAGCTTGTCCTACGAGCAGTACTTC.

This clonotype has a handful of counts. An end of the junction does not agree with germline; a read error may underlie this. The rearrangement joins TRBV10-2 to TRBJ2-7; 11 bases line up with TRBD2. CDR1 and CDR2 from the germline V gene are WSHSY and SAAADI. The CDR3 contains 15 residues. The DNA of the CDR3 is TGCGCCACTAGAGGGACTAGCGGAAGTCCCTACCAGCAGTACTTC. The encoded protein is CATRGTSGSPYQQYF.

The count of this clonotype is one. This may come from a read error, since a much larger clone is one base off. The chain employs TRBV7-8 and TRBJ2-7; 10 bases match TRBD1. The CDR3 loop spans 14 amino acids. V lost 6 bases and J lost 8; bases outside the gene matches: 10. The germline V gene has CDR1 SGHVS and CDR2 FQNEAQ. The CDR3 loop is CASRIGTGANKQYF. DNA of the CDR3: TGTGCCAGCAGGATCGGGACAGGGGCGAACAAGCAGTACTTC. The entire variable domain, with the rest obtained from reference TRBV7-8 and TRBJ2-7, is as follows: GAGVSQSPRYKVAKRGQDVALRCDPISGHVSLFWYQQALGQGPEFLTYFQNEAQLDKSGLPSDRFFAERPEGSVSTLKIQRTQQEDSAVYLCASRIGTGANKQYFGPGTRLTVT.

This chain uses TRBV20-1 with TRBJ1-6; tentative D call: TRBD1 (6 bases). From germline, CDR1 is DFQATT and CDR2 SNEGSKA (reference sequence). V lost 1 base to trimming and J lost 10 bases, with 17 bases between them. The CDR3 is made up of 15 amino acids. The CDR3 coding sequence is TGCAGTGCTAGAGCCGGGGACATTTTTTCCTCACCCCTCCACTTT. Translation gives CSARAGDIFSSPLHF.

This clonotype was seen a handful of times. V gene TRBV5-6 combines with J gene TRBJ2-1, with a possible D match to TRBD2 (6 bases). Trimming removed 3 bases at V and 14 bases at J, with 18 bases between. The length of the CDR3 is 13 residues. CDR1 is SGHDT and CDR2 is YYEEEE in the germline V gene. CDR3 nucleotides: TGTGCCAGCAGCTCCATCTCGCGGGGAACGGAGTTCTTC. Its protein product is CASSSISRGTEFF.

The CDR3 bases are TGTGCCAGCAGCCCCCGTGGTAGCGGGAGAAACGAGCAGTACTTC. It yields the protein CASSPRGSGRNEQYF. The rearrangement joins TRBV7-2 to TRBJ2-7, with 9 bases lining up with TRBD2. Trimming took 5 bases from V and 5 from J; bases not matched to a gene: 10. CDR1 and CDR2 from the germline V gene are SGHTA and FQGNSA. The CDR3 covers 15 residues.

The J gene is TRBJ2-7, the V gene TRBV6-1; no reliable D call. V was shortened by 6 bases and J by 0 bases, with 6 bases between the two germline ends. Germline CDR1 reads MNHNS; CDR2 reads SASEGT. This CDR3 comprises 12 residues. This CDR3 is CASRHNSYEQYF. CDR3 DNA: TGTGCCAGCAGACACAACTCCTACGAGCAGTACTTC.

This clonotype has a count of ten or more. The chain joins TRBV20-1 to TRBJ2-2, with D uncertain. CDR1 is DFQATT and CDR2 is SNEGSKA in the germline V gene (reference sequence). This CDR3 has 13 residues. V lost 1 base, J lost 6 bases, and 9 bases lay in between. CDR3 nucleotides: TGCAGTGCTAGAGTTAAGCGATCCGGGGAGCTGTTTTTT. It specifies CSARVKRSGELFF.

Many counts were recorded for this clonotype. This chain's CDR3 is CASSRGEATEAFF. DNA for the CDR3: TGCGCCAGCAGCCGAGGGGAGGCCACTGAAGCTTTCTTT. The chain links TRBV5-1 to TRBJ1-1; the D gene is possibly TRBD1 (5 bases). Germline values: CDR1 SGHRS, CDR2 YFSETQ. The CDR3 consists of 13 residues. Trimming removed 4 bases from V and 4 bases from J, with 11 bases in between. Filled out from reference TRBV5-1 and TRBJ1-1, the complete variable domain reads KAGVTQTPRYLIKTRGQQVTLSCSPISGHRSVSWYQQTPGQGLQFLFEYFSETQRNKGNFPGRFSGRQFSNSRSEMNVSTLELGDSALYLCASSRGEATEAFFGQGTRLTVV.

This clonotype was observed a handful of times. The CDR3 protein is CSARSLRGRTYEQYF. The CDR3 DNA reads as TGCAGTGCTAGATCCCTCAGGGGGCGCACCTACGAGCAGTACTTC. The V gene is TRBV20-1, the J gene TRBJ2-7; 8 nucleotides line up with TRBD1. J lost 2 bases, V lost 2 bases, and 8 bases had no gene match. Germline V gene sequence: CDR1 DFQATT, CDR2 SNEGSKA (reference sequence). This CDR3 has 15 amino acids.

This clonotype was seen a few times. This chain links TRBV20-1 with TRBJ1-1; D not resolved. The CDR3 has 13 residues. V shed 3 bases and J shed 3 bases, with 11 bases lying between them. The germline V gene has CDR1 DFQATT and CDR2 SNEGSKA (reference sequence). The CDR3 protein is CSASSGIDTEAFF. In DNA, the CDR3 is TGCAGTGCTAGTTCGGGGATCGACACTGAAGCTTTCTTT.

The J gene is TRBJ1-3, the V gene TRBV9, with D possibly matching TRBD1 (5 bases). Germline V gene lookup returns CDR1 SGDLS and CDR2 YYNGEE. Deletions cut 5 bases from V and 4 bases from J, with 16 bases between. The CDR3 consists of 15 residues. CDR3 sequence: CASSERGSGGNTIYF. Here the CDR3 DNA reads TGTGCCAGCAGTGAACGGGGCTCGGGAGGAAACACCATATATTTT.